This T cell receptor beta chain comes out of a study of cytomegalovirus exposure and HLA in healthy donors. Study-wide results and caveats: In a later analysis, most CMV-associated TCR beta chains appeared HLA-restricted.

As to this clone: Its antigen is unknown.

Germline-derived CDR1 and CDR2 are SGHDT and YYEEEE. Trimming took 2 bases from V and 4 from J; bases not matched to a gene: 8. The length of the CDR3 is 15 residues. Vbeta (60) and Jbeta (13) primers were used in the PCR. Profiling relied on immunoSEQ multiplex PCR, and the TCRdb table lists in-frame clones only, not all of them. The profile covers around 65,000 clones, with around 75% appearing a single time and roughly 51% taken by the ten largest. This rearrangement joins TRBV5-6 to TRBJ1-1, with TRBD1 identical over 7 bases. This clonotype was sampled from a man aged 50 or older in good health and CMV-seropositive. Sequencing was done on a sample of PBMCs. This chain's CDR3 is CASSLRSPGGTEAFF. CDR3 sequence (DNA): TGTGCCAGCAGCTTACGCTCTCCAGGGGGCACTGAAGCTTTCTTT.